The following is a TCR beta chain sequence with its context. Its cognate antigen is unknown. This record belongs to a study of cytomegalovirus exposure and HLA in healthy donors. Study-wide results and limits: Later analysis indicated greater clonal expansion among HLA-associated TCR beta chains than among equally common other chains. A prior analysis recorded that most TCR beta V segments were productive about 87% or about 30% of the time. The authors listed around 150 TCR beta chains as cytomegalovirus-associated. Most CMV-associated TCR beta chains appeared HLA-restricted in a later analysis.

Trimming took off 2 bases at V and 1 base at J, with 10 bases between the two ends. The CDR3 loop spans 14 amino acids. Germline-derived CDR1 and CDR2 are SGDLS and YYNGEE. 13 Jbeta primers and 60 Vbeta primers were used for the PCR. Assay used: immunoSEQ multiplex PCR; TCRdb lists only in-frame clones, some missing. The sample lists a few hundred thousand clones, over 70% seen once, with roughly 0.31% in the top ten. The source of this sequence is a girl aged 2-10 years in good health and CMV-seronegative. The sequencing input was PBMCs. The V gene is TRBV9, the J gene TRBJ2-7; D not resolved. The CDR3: CASSVRSESYEQYF. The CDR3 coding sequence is TGTGCCAGCAGCGTTCGCAGTGAATCCTACGAGCAGTACTTC.